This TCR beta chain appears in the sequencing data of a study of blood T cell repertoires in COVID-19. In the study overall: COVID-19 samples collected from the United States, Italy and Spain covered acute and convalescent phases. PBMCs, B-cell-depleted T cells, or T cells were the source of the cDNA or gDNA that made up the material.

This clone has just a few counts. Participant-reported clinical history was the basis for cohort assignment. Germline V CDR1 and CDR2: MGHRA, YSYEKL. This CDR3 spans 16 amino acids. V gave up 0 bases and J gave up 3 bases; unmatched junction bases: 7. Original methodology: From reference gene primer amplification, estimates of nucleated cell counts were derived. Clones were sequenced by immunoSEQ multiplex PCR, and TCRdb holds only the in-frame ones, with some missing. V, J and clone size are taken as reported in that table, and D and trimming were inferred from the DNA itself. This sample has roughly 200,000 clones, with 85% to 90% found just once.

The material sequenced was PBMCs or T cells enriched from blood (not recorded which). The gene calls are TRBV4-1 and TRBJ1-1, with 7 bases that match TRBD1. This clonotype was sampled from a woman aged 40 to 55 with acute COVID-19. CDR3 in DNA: TGCGCCAGCAGCCAAGACCTCCGGGACAGATACACTGAAGCTTTCTTT. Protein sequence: CASSQDLRDRYTEAFF.